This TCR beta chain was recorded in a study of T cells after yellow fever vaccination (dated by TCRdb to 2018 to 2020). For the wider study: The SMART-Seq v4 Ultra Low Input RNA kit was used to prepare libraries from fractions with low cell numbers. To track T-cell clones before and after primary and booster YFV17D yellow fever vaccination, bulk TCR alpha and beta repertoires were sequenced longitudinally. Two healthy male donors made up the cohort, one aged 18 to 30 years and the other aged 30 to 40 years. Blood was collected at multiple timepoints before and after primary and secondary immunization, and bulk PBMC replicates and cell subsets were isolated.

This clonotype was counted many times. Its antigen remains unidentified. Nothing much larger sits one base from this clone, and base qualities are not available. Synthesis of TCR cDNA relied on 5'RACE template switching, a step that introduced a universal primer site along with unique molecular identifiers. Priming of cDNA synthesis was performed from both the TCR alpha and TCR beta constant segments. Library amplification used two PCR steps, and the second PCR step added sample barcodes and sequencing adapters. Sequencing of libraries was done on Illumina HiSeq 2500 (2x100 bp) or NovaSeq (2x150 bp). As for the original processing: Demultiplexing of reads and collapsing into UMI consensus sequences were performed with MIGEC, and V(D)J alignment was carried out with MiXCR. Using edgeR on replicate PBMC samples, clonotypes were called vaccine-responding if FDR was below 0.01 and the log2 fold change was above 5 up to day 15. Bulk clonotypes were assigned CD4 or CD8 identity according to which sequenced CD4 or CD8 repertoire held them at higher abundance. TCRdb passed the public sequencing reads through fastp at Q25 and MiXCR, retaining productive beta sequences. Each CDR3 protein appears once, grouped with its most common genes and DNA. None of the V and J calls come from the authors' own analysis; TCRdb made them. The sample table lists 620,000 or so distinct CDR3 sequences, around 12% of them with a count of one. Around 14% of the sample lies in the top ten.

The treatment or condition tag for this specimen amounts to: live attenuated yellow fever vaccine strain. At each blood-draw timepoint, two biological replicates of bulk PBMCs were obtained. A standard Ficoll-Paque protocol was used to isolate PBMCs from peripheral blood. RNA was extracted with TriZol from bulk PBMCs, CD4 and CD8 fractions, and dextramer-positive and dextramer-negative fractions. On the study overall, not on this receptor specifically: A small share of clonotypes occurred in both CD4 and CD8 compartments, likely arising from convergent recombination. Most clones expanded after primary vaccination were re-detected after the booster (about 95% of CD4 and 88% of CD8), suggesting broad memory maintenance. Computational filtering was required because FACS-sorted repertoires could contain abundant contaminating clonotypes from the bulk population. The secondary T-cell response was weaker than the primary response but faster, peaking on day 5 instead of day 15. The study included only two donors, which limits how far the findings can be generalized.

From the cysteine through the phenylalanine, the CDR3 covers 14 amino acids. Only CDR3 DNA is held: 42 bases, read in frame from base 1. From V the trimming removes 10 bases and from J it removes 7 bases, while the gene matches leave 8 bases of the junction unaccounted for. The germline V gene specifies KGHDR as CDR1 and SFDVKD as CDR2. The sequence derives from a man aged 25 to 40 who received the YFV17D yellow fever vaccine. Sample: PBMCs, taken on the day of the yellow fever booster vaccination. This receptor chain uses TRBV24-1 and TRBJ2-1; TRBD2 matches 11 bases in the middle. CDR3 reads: CATETSGAPNEQFF. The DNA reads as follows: TGTGCCACGGAGACTAGCGGGGCCCCTAATGAGCAGTTCTTC.